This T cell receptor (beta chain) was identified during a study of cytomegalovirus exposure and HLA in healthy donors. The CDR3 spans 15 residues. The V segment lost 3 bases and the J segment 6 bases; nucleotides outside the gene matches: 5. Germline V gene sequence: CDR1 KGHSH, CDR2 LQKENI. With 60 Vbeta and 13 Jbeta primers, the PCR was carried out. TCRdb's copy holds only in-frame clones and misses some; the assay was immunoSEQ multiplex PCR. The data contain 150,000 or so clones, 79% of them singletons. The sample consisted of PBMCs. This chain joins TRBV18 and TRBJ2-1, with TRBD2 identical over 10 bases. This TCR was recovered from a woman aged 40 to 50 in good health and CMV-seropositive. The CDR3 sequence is CASSPVAGGFNEQFF. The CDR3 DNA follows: TGTGCCAGCTCACCGGTAGCGGGGGGTTTCAATGAGCAGTTCTTC.